These 28 T cell receptor beta chains came from one sample sequenced in a study of beta chain features in type 1 diabetes (dated by TCRdb to the late 2010s). On the study overall, not on this receptor specifically: A moderate but significant shortening of TCRB CDR3 length was observed in type 1 diabetes patients in all four CD4+ subsets.

These receptors' antigens are unknown. Library prep was done by the immunoSEQ multiplex PCR assay. All of the isolated RNA was reverse transcribed with the High Capacity cDNA Reverse Transcription Kit, so expressed TCRB transcripts were sequenced. Imported from immuneACCESS, the table was reduced by TCRdb to in-frame sequences with V and J called. These copies leave out some clones; in studies compared against another copy, an unresolved V gene accounts for under half, and the cause of the remainder is not known. The sample table contains approximately 170,000 clones; only one count was recorded for roughly 8% of them. The ten biggest clones cover approximately 0.5% of the sample. The material sequenced was central memory CD4+ T cells from blood. These receptors were obtained from a man between 18 and 35 years old with type 1 diabetes.

This clone was picked up many times. The J gene is TRBJ2-2, the V gene TRBV18, with a weak D call TRBD2 (6 bases). CDR3 length equals 15 residues. Deletions cut 6 bases from V and 3 bases from J, with 14 bases between. In germline, CDR1 is KGHSH, CDR2 LQKENI. Here the CDR3 reads CASSAGGLHTGELFF. In DNA, the CDR3 is TGTGCCAGCTCCGCAGGAGGGTTACACACCGGGGAGCTGTTTTTT.

The chain has TRBV21-1 and TRBJ2-7; TRBD1 is taken as the D call from the table, unchecked against the DNA. TRBV21-1 is labeled a pseudogene. CDR3 length equals 15 residues. The CDR3 coding sequence is TGTGCCAGCAGCCGAACAGGAATAGTTTTGTACGAGCAGTACTTC. Amino acids: CASSRTGIVLYEQYF.

This clone was detected only a few times. The chain joins TRBV15 to TRBJ2-7, with D tentatively TRBD1 (6 bases). The CDR3 spans 16 residues. V lost 3 bases and J lost 2, with 17 bases in between. The germline V gene has CDR1 LNHNV and CDR2 YYDKDF (reference sequence). The CDR3 reads CATSSASKQGTYEQYF. In nucleotides, the CDR3 is TGTGCCACCAGCAGTGCCTCTAAACAGGGTACCTACGAGCAGTACTTC.

This clone was counted between two and nine times. The chain has TRBV5-4 and TRBJ1-4; D gene uncertain. In germline, CDR1 is SGHNT, CDR2 YYREEE (reference sequence). V dropped 3 bases and J dropped 0 bases, with 9 bases sitting between them. This CDR3 spans 15 amino acids. The CDR3 bases are TGTGCCAGCAGCTCAAGCTATACAACTAATGAAAAACTGTTTTTT. Translating it yields CASSSSYTTNEKLFF.

The rearrangement links TRBV7-2 to TRBJ2-1; D unresolved. Germline CDR1 and CDR2: SGHTA and FQGNSA. Trimming shortened V by 1 base and J by 7 bases, and 14 bases separated the two germline ends. This CDR3 region has 15 residues. The CDR3 DNA reads TGTGCCAGCAGCTTAGGTCGCGTAAACAGTAATGAGCAGTTCTTC. Protein sequence: CASSLGRVNSNEQFF. The full variable domain, completed using reference TRBV7-2 and TRBJ2-1, is GAGVSQSPSNKVTEKGKDVELRCDPISGHTALYWYRQSLGQGLEFLIYFQGNSAPDKSGLPSDRFSAERTGGSVSTLTIQRTQQEDSAVYLCASSLGRVNSNEQFFGPGTRLTVL.

The gene calls are TRBV28 and TRBJ2-7; 9 positions match TRBD1. The V and J ends lost 6 bases and 3 bases, in that order; junction bases with no gene match: 9. Germline CDR1 MDHEN, CDR2 SYDVKM. This CDR3 comprises 15 residues. DNA for the CDR3: TGTGCCAGCAGCGGATCCGGGACAGGGATCTACGAGCAGTACTTC. Translated: CASSGSGTGIYEQYF.

This clone was seen more than once but under ten times. This chain links TRBV4-3 with TRBJ2-3; no reliable D call. The V gene lost 1 base and the J gene lost 2 bases, with 7 bases spanning the gap. The V gene's germline CDR1 is LGHNA and CDR2 YSLEER. CDR3 length: 14 residues. The CDR3 region has the DNA TGCGCCAGCAGCCAAGGGGCTAACACAGATACGCAGTATTTT. Amino acid sequence: CASSQGANTDTQYF.

This clone has at least ten counts. The chain joins TRBV29-1 to TRBJ2-2; maybe TRBD2 (7 bases). The CDR3 loop spans 14 amino acids. Germline V gives CDR1 SQVTM, CDR2 ANQGSEA. The V end lost 3 bases, the J end lost 4 bases, and 12 bases lay between the germline ends. The CDR3 nucleotides are TGCAGCGTTGACGGGGGCGGGAGCACCGGGGAGCTGTTTTTT. Its translation is CSVDGGGSTGELFF.

V gene TRBV7-9 combines with J gene TRBJ2-7, with 7 bases that match TRBD1. Germline-derived CDR1 and CDR2 are SEHNR and FQNEAQ (reference sequence). This CDR3 spans 14 amino acids. V gave up 5 bases and J gave up 2 bases; unmatched junction bases: 6. This CDR3 reads CASSGDRATYEQYF. The CDR3 DNA is TGTGCCAGCAGCGGAGACAGGGCTACCTACGAGCAGTACTTC.

V and J are TRBV19 and TRBJ2-3; D unclear. Germline CDR1 is LNHDA and CDR2 is SQIVND (reference sequence). V was clipped by 3 bases and J by 4 bases, with 11 bases between them. This CDR3 is 14 amino acids long. CDR3 protein: CASSMVGAADTQYF. In nucleotides, the CDR3 is TGTGCCAGTAGTATGGTCGGAGCCGCAGATACGCAGTATTTT.

The chain couples TRBV5-1 to TRBJ2-1; 14 bases map to TRBD2. After removal of 6 bases from V and 11 bases from J, the junction contained 10 bases not matched to a gene. Germline V gene sequence: CDR1 SGHRS, CDR2 YFSETQ. This CDR3 has 15 residues. CDR3: CASTPPGLAGGKQFF. CDR3 bases: TGCGCCAGCACCCCGCCCGGACTAGCGGGAGGAAAGCAGTTCTTC.

This clone was picked up a small number of times. Distinct nucleotide sequences in the sample also encode this CDR3. CDR3 bases: TGCGCCAGCAGCTTCATCGGGACAGGGGCAGATACGCAGTATTTT. It is translated as CASSFIGTGADTQYF. The chain has TRBV5-1 and TRBJ2-3; TRBD1 matches at 10 bases. Unmatched junction bases numbered 4, after V lost 2 bases and J lost 4 bases. Looked up from germline, CDR1 is SGHRS and CDR2 is YFSETQ. The CDR3 is 15 residues long.

The rearrangement links TRBV25-1 to TRBJ2-7; 11 nucleotides agree with TRBD2. V trimming: 5 bases; J trimming: 2 bases; junction bases outside the gene matches: 5. The CDR3 runs to 15 residues. Germline values: CDR1 MGHDK, CDR2 SYGVNS. The CDR3 loop reads CASSPGTSGPYEQYF. CDR3 nucleotides: TGTGCCAGCAGTCCCGGGACTAGCGGTCCCTACGAGCAGTACTTC.

This clone came up many times. The genes are TRBV29-1 and TRBJ2-5; 7 bases are shared with TRBD2. The V gene's germline CDR1 is SQVTM and CDR2 ANQGSEA. The CDR3 consists of 15 residues. The ends lost 7 bases at V and 4 bases at J; junction bases unmatched: 15. The chain's CDR3 is CSALGTAGAVETQYF. In DNA form, the CDR3 reads TGCAGCGCCCTAGGGACGGCGGGAGCGGTAGAGACCCAGTACTTC.

The rearrangement links TRBV11-2 to TRBJ2-1, with a possible D match to TRBD2 (5 bases). From germline, CDR1 is SGHAT and CDR2 FQNNGV. The CDR3 is 14 residues long. V lost 3 bases and J 6 bases, leaving 12 bases between the germline ends. CDR3 protein: CASSFGLASNEQFF. In DNA, the CDR3 is TGTGCCAGCAGCTTTGGGCTAGCTTCCAATGAGCAGTTCTTC.

This clone was observed a handful of times. The chain recombines TRBV28 with TRBJ2-7, with 7 bases fitting TRBD1. J was trimmed by 1 base and V by 6 bases; bases with no gene match: 9. The CDR3 has 15 amino acids. Germline values: CDR1 MDHEN, CDR2 SYDVKM. The CDR3 DNA is TGTGCCAGCAGCCCAGGACAGGCGACGTCCTACGAGCAGTACTTC. It translates to CASSPGQATSYEQYF.

The genes are TRBV5-1 and TRBJ2-2; D is uncertain. Per the germline V gene, CDR1 is SGHRS and CDR2 is YFSETQ. This CDR3 has 15 residues. The V end was cut by 4 bases, the J end by 0 bases, with 10 bases between. The CDR3 spells CASSPTATNTGELFF. The CDR3 bases are TGCGCCAGCAGCCCTACAGCAACGAACACCGGGGAGCTGTTTTTT. The full variable domain, with the rest looked up from reference TRBV5-1 and TRBJ2-2, is KAGVTQTPRYLIKTRGQQVTLSCSPISGHRSVSWYQQTPGQGLQFLFEYFSETQRNKGNFPGRFSGRQFSNSRSEMNVSTLELGDSALYLCASSPTATNTGELFFGEGSRLTVL.

The sample holds a few counts of this clone. The chain combines TRBV27 with TRBJ2-2, with TRBD1 matching 7 bases. J lost 4 bases, V lost 5 bases, and 7 bases had no gene match. Germline V gene sequence: CDR1 MNHEY, CDR2 SMNVEV (reference sequence). The CDR3 spans 15 residues. The CDR3 reads CASSVQGVRTGELFF. In DNA, the CDR3 is TGTGCCAGCAGTGTCCAGGGGGTTCGCACCGGGGAGCTGTTTTTT.

This clone was detected a few times. This chain joins TRBV7-2 and TRBJ2-7; tentative D call: TRBD1 (5 bases). Trimming shortened V by 5 bases and J by 5 bases, and 16 bases separated the two germline ends. Germline loops: CDR1 SGHTA, CDR2 FQGNSA. The CDR3 extends over 14 amino acids. CDR3 sequence (DNA): TGTGCCAGCAGCCAAATAAGACAGTCCGACGAGCAGTACTTC. Translated, it gives CASSQIRQSDEQYF.

V and J are TRBV27 and TRBJ1-2; 8 bases are shared with TRBD1. The CDR3 covers 15 residues. J was trimmed by 3 bases and V by 6 bases; bases with no gene match: 9. Germline V lookup: CDR1 MNHEY, CDR2 SMNVEV (reference sequence). CDR3 DNA sequence: TGTGCCAGCAGGGGACGAGGACAGGGTCACTATGGCTACACCTTC. Translation gives CASRGRGQGHYGYTF.

V usage is TRBV18 and J usage is TRBJ2-1; TRBD2 matches 9 bases. The CDR3 length is 17 residues. CDR1 is KGHSH and CDR2 is LQKENI in the germline V gene. V lost 4 bases, J lost 0 bases, and 7 bases stayed unmatched. The CDR3 here is CASSRGLAPISYNEQFF. The CDR3 DNA follows: TGTGCCAGCTCACGAGGACTAGCGCCGATCTCCTACAATGAGCAGTTCTTC.

This rearrangement joins TRBV30 to TRBJ1-6; 10 bases are shared with TRBD1. The CDR3 length is 15 residues. Per the germline V gene, CDR1 is GTSNPN and CDR2 is SVGIG (reference sequence). Germline trimming cut 2 bases from V and 6 bases from J; bases unmatched to any gene: 4. CDR3 in amino acids: CAWSHRDRGNSPLHF. CDR3 nucleotide sequence: TGTGCCTGGAGTCACCGGGACAGGGGTAATTCACCCCTCCACTTT.

The chain recombines TRBV19 with TRBJ2-1, with a weak D call TRBD2 (6 bases). Per germline, CDR1 LNHDA and CDR2 SQIVND (reference sequence). V lost 3 bases, J lost 8 bases, and 11 bases lay in between. The CDR3 length is 13 residues. In nucleotides, the CDR3 is TGTGCCAGTAGTATGGGACTTGGCTATGAGCAGTTCTTC. This translates into CASSMGLGYEQFF.

This clone appeared a few times. The gene calls are TRBV28 and TRBJ2-5, with 9 bases fitting TRBD1. The germline V gene encodes CDR1 MDHEN and CDR2 SYDVKM. The trim removed 7 bases at V and 5 bases at J, leaving 11 bases unmatched. This CDR3 spans 15 amino acids. CDR3 amino acids: CASTEPQGAWETQYF. The DNA for the CDR3 is TGTGCCAGCACTGAACCACAGGGGGCGTGGGAGACCCAGTACTTC.

This clone has a handful of counts. The chain links TRBV5-1 to TRBJ1-2, with D possibly TRBD1 on 6 matching bases. The germline gives CDR1 SGHRS, CDR2 YFSETQ. The V gene lost 4 bases and the J gene lost 4 bases, with 14 bases spanning the gap. The CDR3 covers 14 residues. DNA for the CDR3: TGCGCCAGCAGCCGTGAGACAGGACCCTATGGCTACACCTTC. It specifies CASSRETGPYGYTF. The full variable domain, with the rest looked up from reference TRBV5-1 and TRBJ1-2, is KAGVTQTPRYLIKTRGQQVTLSCSPISGHRSVSWYQQTPGQGLQFLFEYFSETQRNKGNFPGRFSGRQFSNSRSEMNVSTLELGDSALYLCASSRETGPYGYTFGSGTRLTVV.

This clone was observed a few times. The rearrangement joins TRBV5-1 to TRBJ2-1; the D gene is possibly TRBD2 (7 bases). The CDR3 loop spans 16 amino acids. Trimming removed 4 bases at V and 7 bases at J, with 21 bases between. Germline-derived CDR1 and CDR2 are SGHRS and YFSETQ. CDR3 in amino acids: CASSLIAAGAENEQFF. The CDR3 DNA follows: TGCGCCAGCAGCCTCATTGCCGCGGGGGCGGAAAATGAGCAGTTCTTC. The entire variable domain, with the rest obtained from reference TRBV5-1 and TRBJ2-1, is as follows: KAGVTQTPRYLIKTRGQQVTLSCSPISGHRSVSWYQQTPGQGLQFLFEYFSETQRNKGNFPGRFSGRQFSNSRSEMNVSTLELGDSALYLCASSLIAAGAENEQFFGPGTRLTVL.

This sequence joins TRBV5-1 and TRBJ2-7, with 8 positions matching TRBD2. The junction had 14 bases not matched to a gene; V was cut back by 4 bases and J by 2 bases. The CDR3 consists of 17 residues. The germline V gene encodes CDR1 SGHRS and CDR2 YFSETQ. Here the CDR3 DNA reads TGCGCCAGCAGCCCTTTCAGGTCGAGCGGGAGCGCCTACGAGCAGTACTTC. Its protein is CASSPFRSSGSAYEQYF.

This clone was found many times. The CDR3 loop is CASSMGLDREQYF. In DNA form, the CDR3 reads TGTGCCAGCAGTATGGGACTAGATCGCGAGCAGTACTTC. This sequence joins TRBV27 and TRBJ2-7; 8 bases fit TRBD2. The CDR3 sequence is 13 residues long. After removal of 5 bases from V and 6 bases from J, the junction contained 6 bases not matched to a gene. Germline V CDR1 and CDR2: MNHEY, SMNVEV (reference sequence).